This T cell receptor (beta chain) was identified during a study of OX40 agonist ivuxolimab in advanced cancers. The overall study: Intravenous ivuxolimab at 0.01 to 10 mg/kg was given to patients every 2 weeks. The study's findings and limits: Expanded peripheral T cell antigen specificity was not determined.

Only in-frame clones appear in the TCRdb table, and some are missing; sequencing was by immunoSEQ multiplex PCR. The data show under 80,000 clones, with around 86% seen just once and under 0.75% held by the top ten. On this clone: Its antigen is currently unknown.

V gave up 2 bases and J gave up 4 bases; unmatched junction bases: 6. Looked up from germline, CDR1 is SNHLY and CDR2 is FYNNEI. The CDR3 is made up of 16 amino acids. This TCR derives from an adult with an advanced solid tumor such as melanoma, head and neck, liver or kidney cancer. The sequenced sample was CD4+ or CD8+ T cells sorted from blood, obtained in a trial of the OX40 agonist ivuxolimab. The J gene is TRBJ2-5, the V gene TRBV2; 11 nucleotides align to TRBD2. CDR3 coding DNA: TGTGCCAGCAGTGAACTATTAGCGGGAGGGTTAGAGACCCAGTACTTC. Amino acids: CASSELLAGGLETQYF. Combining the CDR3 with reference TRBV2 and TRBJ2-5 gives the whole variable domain EPEVTQTPSHQVTQMGQEVILRCVPISNHLYFYWYRQILGQKVEFLVSFYNNEISEKSEIFDDQFSVERPDGSNFTLKIRSTKLEDSAMYFCASSELLAGGLETQYFGPGTRLLVL.